The following is a T cell receptor beta chain sequence with its context. Its antigen is unidentified. Deep was the level at which the assay was run. The material for each subset, its genomic DNA, was split evenly across several immunoSEQ plates. The repertoire was sequenced with immunoSEQ multiplex PCR; TCRdb's copy has only in-frame clones and lacks some. This table holds millions of clones, around nine tenths found once. The source of the sample is a study of shared clonotypes between healthy human individuals. Study as a whole: A couple of women and a few men aged 18 to 49 made up the donors.

The CDR3 loop spans 17 amino acids. Germline CDR1 is MGHRA and CDR2 is YSYEKL. V dropped 4 bases and J dropped 2; count of bases not matched to a gene: 9. Study-wide results and caveats: Generally, estimated richness proved larger in naive subsets than it did in memory subsets.

Sequencing used naive CD4+ T cells sorted from blood. Subset given: CD45RA+ positively selected. The receptor's source is a man aged 18 to 29 in good health. J is TRBJ2-3 and V is TRBV4-1; 10 bases map to TRBD2. CDR3 nucleotide sequence: TGCGCCAGCAGCCCTGCCTCCGGACTAGCGGCCACAGATACGCAGTATTTT. Translation gives CASSPASGLAATDTQYF.